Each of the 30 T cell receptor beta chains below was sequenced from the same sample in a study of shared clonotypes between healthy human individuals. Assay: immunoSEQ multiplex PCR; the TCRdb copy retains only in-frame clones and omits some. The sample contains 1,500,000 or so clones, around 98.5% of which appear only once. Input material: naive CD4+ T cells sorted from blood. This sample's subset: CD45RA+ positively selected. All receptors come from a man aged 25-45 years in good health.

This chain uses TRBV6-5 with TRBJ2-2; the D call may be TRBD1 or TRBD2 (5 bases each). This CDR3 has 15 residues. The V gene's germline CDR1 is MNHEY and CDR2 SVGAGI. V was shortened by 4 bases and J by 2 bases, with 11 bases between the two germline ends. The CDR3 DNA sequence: TGTGCCAGCAGTTCGAGGGGCCCCAACACCGGGGAGCTGTTTTTT. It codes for CASSSRGPNTGELFF.

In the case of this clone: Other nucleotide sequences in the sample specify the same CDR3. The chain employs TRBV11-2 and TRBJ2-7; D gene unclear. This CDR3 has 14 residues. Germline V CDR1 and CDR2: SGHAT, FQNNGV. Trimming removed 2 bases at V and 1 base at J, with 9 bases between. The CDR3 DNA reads TGTGCCAGCAGCTTATTCCCAGGTTCCTACGAGCAGTACTTC. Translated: CASSLFPGSYEQYF. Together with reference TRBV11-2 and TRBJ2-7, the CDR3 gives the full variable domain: EAGVAQSPRYKIIEKRQSVAFWCNPISGHATLYWYQQILGQGPKLLIQFQNNGVVDDSQLPKDRFSAERLKGVDSTLKIQPAKLEDSAVYLCASSLFPGSYEQYFGPGTRLTVT.

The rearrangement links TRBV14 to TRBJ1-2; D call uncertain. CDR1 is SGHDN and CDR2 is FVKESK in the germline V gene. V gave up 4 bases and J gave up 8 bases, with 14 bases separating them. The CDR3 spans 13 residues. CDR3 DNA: TGTGCCAGCAGCCTTAATCTCGGGGAGGGCTACACCTTC. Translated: CASSLNLGEGYTF.

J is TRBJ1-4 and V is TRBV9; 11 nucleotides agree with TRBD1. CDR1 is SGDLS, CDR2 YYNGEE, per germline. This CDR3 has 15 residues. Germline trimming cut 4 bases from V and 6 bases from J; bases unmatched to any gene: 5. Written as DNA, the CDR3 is TGTGCCAGCAGCCCCCGGACAGGGGGCGATGAAAAACTGTTTTTT. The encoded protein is CASSPRTGGDEKLFF.

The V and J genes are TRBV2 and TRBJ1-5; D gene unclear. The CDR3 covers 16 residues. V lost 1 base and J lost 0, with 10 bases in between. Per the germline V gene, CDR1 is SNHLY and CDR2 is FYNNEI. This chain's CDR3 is CASSEDPKYSNQPQHF. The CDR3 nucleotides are TGTGCCAGCAGTGAAGACCCAAAGTATAGCAATCAGCCCCAGCATTTT.

As DNA, the CDR3 is TGTGCCAGCAGCTTGGGTTTGGGACAGGCCCAGGAGACCCAGTACTTC. Amino acids: CASSLGLGQAQETQYF. The chain uses TRBV5-6 and TRBJ2-5, with 8 bases lining up with TRBD1. In germline, CDR1 is SGHDT, CDR2 YYEEEE. V shed 0 bases and J 5 bases; nucleotides not matched to a gene: 9. This CDR3 is built from 16 residues.

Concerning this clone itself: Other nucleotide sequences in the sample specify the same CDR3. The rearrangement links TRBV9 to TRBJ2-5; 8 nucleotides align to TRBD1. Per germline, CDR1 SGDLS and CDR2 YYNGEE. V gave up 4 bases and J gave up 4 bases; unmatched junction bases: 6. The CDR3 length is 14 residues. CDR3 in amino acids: CASSPRTGRETQYF. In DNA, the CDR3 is TGTGCCAGCAGCCCTCGGACAGGGAGAGAGACCCAGTACTTC. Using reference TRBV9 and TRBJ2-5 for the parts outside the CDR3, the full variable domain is DSGVTQTPKHLITATGQRVTLRCSPRSGDLSVYWYQQSLDQGLQFLIQYYNGEERAKGNILERFSAQQFPDLHSELNLSSLELGDSALYFCASSPRTGRETQYFGPGTRLLVL.

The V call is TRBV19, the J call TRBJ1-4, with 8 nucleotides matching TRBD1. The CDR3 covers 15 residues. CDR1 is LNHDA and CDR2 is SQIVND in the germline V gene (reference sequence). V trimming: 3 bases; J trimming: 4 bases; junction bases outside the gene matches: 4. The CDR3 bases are TGTGCCAGTAGTATGACAGGGGTCCTTAATGAAAAACTGTTTTTT. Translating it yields CASSMTGVLNEKLFF.

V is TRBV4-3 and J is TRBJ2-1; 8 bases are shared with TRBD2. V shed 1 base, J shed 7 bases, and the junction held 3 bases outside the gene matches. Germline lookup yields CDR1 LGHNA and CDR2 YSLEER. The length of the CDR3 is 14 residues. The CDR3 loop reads CASSQVLAANEQFF. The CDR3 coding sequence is TGCGCCAGCAGCCAAGTACTAGCGGCTAATGAGCAGTTCTTC.

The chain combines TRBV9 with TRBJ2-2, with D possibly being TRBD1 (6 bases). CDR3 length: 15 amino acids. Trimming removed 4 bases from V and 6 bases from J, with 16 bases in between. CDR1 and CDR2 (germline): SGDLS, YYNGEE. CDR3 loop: CASSTKTGFPGELFF. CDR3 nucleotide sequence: TGTGCCAGCAGCACAAAAACAGGGTTCCCCGGGGAGCTGTTTTTT.

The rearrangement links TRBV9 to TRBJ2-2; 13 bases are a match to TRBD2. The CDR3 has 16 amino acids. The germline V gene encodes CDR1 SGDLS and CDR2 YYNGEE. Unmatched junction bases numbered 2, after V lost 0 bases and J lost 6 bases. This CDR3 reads CASSVGTSGRPGELFF. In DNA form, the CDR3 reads TGTGCCAGCAGCGTAGGGACTAGCGGGAGACCCGGGGAGCTGTTTTTT.

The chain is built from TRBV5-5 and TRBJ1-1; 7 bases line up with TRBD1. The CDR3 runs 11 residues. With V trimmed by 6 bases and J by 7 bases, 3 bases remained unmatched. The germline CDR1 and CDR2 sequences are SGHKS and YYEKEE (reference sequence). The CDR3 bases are TGTGCCAGCAAAGGACAGGTTGAAGCTTTCTTT. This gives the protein CASKGQVEAFF. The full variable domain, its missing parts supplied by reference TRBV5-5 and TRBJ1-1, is DAGVTQSPTHLIKTRGQQVTLRCSPISGHKSVSWYQQVLGQGPQFIFQYYEKEERGRGNFPDRFSARQFPNYSSELNVNALLLGDSALYLCASKGQVEAFFGQGTRLTVV.

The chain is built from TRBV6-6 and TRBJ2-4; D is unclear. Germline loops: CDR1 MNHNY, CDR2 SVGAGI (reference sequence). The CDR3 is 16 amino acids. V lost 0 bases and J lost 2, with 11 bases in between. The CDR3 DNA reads TGTGCCAGCAGTTACTCAGGCAGCACCTCCAAAAACATTCAGTACTTC. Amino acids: CASSYSGSTSKNIQYF.

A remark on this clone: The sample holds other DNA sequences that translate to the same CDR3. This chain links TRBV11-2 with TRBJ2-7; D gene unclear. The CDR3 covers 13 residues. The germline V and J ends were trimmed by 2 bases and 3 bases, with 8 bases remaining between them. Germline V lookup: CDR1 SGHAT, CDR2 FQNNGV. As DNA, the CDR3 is TGTGCCAGCAGCTTACGCCCCAGCTACGAGCAGTACTTC. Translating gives CASSLRPSYEQYF.

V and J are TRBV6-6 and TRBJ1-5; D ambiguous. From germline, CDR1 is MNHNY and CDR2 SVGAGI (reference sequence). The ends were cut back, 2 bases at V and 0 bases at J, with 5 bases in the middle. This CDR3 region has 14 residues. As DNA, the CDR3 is TGTGCCAGCAGTTACCCAGATAGCAATCAGCCCCAGCATTTT. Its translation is CASSYPDSNQPQHF.

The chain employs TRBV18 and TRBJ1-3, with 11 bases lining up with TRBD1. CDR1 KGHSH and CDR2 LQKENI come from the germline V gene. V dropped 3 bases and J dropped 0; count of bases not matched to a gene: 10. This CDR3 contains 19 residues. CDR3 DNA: TGTGCCAGCTCACCCGTCCCGGGACAGGGGGTTTTCTCTGGAAACACCATATATTTT. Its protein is CASSPVPGQGVFSGNTIYF.

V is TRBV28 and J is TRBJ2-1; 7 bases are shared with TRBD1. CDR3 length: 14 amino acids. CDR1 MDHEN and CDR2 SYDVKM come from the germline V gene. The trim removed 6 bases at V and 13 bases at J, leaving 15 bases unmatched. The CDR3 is CASSLGDRSSAQFF. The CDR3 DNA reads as TGTGCCAGCAGCTTAGGGGACAGATCCTCAGCACAGTTCTTC.

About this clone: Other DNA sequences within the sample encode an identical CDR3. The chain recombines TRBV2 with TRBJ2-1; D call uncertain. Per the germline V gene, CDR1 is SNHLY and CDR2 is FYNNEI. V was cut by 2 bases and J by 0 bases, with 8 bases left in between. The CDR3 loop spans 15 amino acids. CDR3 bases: TGTGCCAGCAGTGAAAACAGTATCTCCTACAATGAGCAGTTCTTC. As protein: CASSENSISYNEQFF.

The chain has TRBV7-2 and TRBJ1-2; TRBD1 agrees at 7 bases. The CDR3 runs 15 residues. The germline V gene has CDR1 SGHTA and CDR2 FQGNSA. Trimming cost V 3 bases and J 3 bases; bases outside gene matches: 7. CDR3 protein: CASSFMTGLDYGYTF. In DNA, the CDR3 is TGTGCCAGCAGCTTTATGACAGGGCTGGACTATGGCTACACCTTC.

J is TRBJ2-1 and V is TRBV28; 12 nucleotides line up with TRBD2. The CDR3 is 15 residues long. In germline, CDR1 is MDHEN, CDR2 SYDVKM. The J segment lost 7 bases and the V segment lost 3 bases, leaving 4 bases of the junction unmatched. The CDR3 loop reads CASSFSLAGGNEQFF. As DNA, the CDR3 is TGTGCCAGCAGTTTTTCGCTAGCGGGAGGGAATGAGCAGTTCTTC.

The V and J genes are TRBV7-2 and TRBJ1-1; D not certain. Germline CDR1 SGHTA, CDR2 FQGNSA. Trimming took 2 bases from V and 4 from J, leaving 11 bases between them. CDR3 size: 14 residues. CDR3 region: CASSLNPGGTEAFF. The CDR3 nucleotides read TGTGCCAGCAGCTTAAATCCGGGAGGCACTGAAGCTTTCTTT.

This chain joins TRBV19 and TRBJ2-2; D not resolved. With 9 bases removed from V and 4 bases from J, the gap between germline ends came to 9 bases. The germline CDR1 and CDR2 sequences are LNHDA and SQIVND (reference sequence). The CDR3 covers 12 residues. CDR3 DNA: TGTGCCAGCTACAGCTTCACCGGGGAGCTGTTTTTT. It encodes CASYSFTGELFF.

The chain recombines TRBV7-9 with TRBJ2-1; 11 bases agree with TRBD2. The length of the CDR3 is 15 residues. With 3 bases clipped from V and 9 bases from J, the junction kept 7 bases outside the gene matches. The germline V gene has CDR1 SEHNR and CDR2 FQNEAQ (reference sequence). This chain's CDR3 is CASSFQLAGAFEQFF. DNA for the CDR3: TGTGCCAGCAGCTTCCAACTAGCGGGAGCCTTTGAGCAGTTCTTC.

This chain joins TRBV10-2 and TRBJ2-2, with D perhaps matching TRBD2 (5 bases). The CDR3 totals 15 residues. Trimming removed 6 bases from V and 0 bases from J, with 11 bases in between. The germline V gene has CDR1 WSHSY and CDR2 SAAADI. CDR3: CASRARTPNTGELFF. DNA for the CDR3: TGCGCCAGCAGGGCCCGGACTCCGAACACCGGGGAGCTGTTTTTT.

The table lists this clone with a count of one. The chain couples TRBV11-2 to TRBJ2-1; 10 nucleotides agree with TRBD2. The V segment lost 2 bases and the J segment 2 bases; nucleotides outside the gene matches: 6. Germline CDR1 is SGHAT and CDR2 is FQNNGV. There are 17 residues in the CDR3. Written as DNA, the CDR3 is TGTGCCAGCAGCTTATTGGGGACTAGCGCCACCTACAATGAGCAGTTCTTC. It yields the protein CASSLLGTSATYNEQFF.

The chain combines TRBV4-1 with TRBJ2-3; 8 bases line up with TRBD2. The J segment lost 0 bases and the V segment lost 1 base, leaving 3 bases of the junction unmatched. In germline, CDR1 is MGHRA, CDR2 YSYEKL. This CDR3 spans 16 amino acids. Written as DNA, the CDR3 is TGCGCCAGCAGCCAAGGGCGACTAGCGAGCACAGATACGCAGTATTTT. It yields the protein CASSQGRLASTDTQYF.

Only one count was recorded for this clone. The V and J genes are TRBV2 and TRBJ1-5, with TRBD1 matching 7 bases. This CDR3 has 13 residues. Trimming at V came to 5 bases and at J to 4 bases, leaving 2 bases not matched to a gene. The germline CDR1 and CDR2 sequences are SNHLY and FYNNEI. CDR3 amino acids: CASSPGQNQPQHF. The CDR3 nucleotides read TGTGCCAGCAGTCCGGGACAGAATCAGCCCCAGCATTTT.

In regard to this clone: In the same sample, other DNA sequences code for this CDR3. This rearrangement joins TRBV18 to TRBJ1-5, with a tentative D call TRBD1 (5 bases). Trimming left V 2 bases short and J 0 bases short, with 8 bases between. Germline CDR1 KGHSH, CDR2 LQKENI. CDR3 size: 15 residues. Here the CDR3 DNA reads TGTGCCAGCTCACCAGGGGGGGGTAGCAATCAGCCCCAGCATTTT. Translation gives CASSPGGGSNQPQHF. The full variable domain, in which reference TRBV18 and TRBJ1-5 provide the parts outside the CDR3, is NAGVMQNPRHLVRRRGQEARLRCSPMKGHSHVYWYRQLPEEGLKFMVYLQKENIIDESGMPKERFSAEFPKEGPSILRIQQVVRGDSAAYFCASSPGGGSNQPQHFGDGTRLSIL.

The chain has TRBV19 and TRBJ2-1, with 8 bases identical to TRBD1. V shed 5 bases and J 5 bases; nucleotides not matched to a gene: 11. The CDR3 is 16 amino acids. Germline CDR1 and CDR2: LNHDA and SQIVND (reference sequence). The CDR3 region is CASSLLGGQGNNEQFF. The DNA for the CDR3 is TGTGCCAGTAGTCTGTTGGGAGGACAGGGTAACAATGAGCAGTTCTTC.

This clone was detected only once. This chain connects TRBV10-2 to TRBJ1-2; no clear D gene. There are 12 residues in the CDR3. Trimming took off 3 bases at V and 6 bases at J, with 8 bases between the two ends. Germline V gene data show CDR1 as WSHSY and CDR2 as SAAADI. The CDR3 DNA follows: TGCGCCAGCAGTGACGAATCAAATGGCTACACCTTC. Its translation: CASSDESNGYTF.